This T cell receptor (beta chain) derives from a study of blood T cell repertoires in COVID-19. Study-level information: COVID-19 samples collected from the United States, Italy and Spain covered acute and convalescent phases.

Germline CDR1 and CDR2: SGHTA and FQGTGA. The J segment lost 0 bases and the V segment lost 0 bases, leaving 3 bases of the junction unmatched. The length of the CDR3 is 16 residues. TCRdb keeps only in-frame clones here, not all; method: immunoSEQ multiplex PCR. The data show roughly 480,000 clones, with nearly 90% seen just once and roughly 0.92% held by the top ten. This rearrangement joins TRBV7-3 to TRBJ2-3; 7 bases agree with TRBD2. Sequencing used peripheral blood. The TCR comes from a man between 18 and 29 years old with COVID-19, enrolled during active disease. CDR3 nucleotide sequence: TGTGCCAGCAGCTTAACTAGCGGGTACAGCACAGATACGCAGTATTTT. Amino acid sequence: CASSLTSGYSTDTQYF.